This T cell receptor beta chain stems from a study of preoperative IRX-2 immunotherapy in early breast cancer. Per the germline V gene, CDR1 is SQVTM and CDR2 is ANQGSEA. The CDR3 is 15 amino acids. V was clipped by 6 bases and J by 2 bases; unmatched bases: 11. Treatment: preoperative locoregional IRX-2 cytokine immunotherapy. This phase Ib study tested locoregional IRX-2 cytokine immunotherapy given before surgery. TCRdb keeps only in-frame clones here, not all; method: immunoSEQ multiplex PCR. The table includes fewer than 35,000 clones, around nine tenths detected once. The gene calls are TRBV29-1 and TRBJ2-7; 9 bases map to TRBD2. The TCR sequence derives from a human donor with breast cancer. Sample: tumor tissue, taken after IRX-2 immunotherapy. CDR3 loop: CSVANGAGGPYEQYF. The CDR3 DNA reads TGCAGCGTGGCAAACGGAGCGGGAGGCCCCTACGAGCAGTACTTC.